This TCR beta chain was profiled in a study of immune evolution from preneoplasia to lung adenocarcinoma. General study results and limits: Clonality was highest in normal lung, lower in later-stage lesions apparently.

About this clone: Its antigen is unidentified.

Repertoires were generated with immunoSEQ multiplex PCR, while TCRdb's copy carries only in-frame clones and drops some. The data contain approximately 5,100 clones, around two thirds of them singletons. CDR1 is LGHNA, CDR2 YNFKEQ, per germline. The CDR3 is 16 amino acids. Trimming removed 3 bases at V and 3 bases at J, with 16 bases between. The clonotype comes from an older person with lung adenocarcinoma. The sample consisted of FFPE adjacent normal lung tissue. The V call is TRBV4-2, the J call TRBJ2-3, with D perhaps matching TRBD1 (7 bases). As DNA, the CDR3 is TGTGCCAGCAGCCACCTCGGACAGGAGGGGACAGATACGCAGTATTTT. This sequence encodes CASSHLGQEGTDTQYF.